The next 10 T cell receptor beta chains were all read from a single sample in a study of CD8 T cells in Susac syndrome. Random hexamers primed reverse transcription of about 0.5 to 1 ug RNA. TCRdb reanalysed the immunoSEQ multiplex PCR reads using MiXCR and keeps one entry per CDR3 protein. The sample has fewer than 300,000 distinct CDR3 sequences, 70% to 90% seen once; the top ten hold over 0.095%. Source material: CD8+ T cells from PBMCs. These receptors all come from a human donor with multiple sclerosis.

The chain recombines TRBV7-9 with TRBJ2-3; D gene ambiguous. Trimming took 1 base from V and 1 from J, leaving 18 bases between them. CDR1 is SEHNR, CDR2 FQNEAQ, per germline (reference sequence). This CDR3 comprises 18 residues. In DNA form, the CDR3 reads TGTGCCAGCAGCTTAGGTTACGCGCACACGCCGGGCACAGATACGCAGTATTTT. Translating gives CASSLGYAHTPGTDTQYF.

This chain uses TRBV19 with TRBJ2-7; D is ambiguous. Germline V gives CDR1 LNHDA, CDR2 SQIVND (reference sequence). The V and J ends lost 5 bases and 0 bases respectively, with 8 bases between them. The CDR3 runs to 13 residues. The CDR3: CASSSGYSYEQYF. CDR3 sequence (DNA): TGTGCCAGTAGTTCAGGTTACTCCTACGAGCAGTACTTC.

The sample holds a few counts of this clonotype. The V call is TRBV7-6, the J call TRBJ1-1; TRBD1 agrees at 7 bases. Unmatched junction bases numbered 6, after V lost 5 bases and J lost 6 bases. Germline assignment: CDR1 SGHVS and CDR2 FNYEAQ. The CDR3 is made up of 13 amino acids. The CDR3 nucleotides are TGTGCCAGCAGCCTAGGGACAGACCCTGAAGCTTTCTTT. Protein: CASSLGTDPEAFF.

The table lists this clonotype with a count of one. The chain carries TRBV27 and TRBJ2-7, with D perhaps matching TRBD1 (7 bases). Trimming cost V 5 bases and J 2 bases, with 13 bases left between them. CDR3 length: 14 amino acids. Germline values: CDR1 MNHEY, CDR2 SMNVEV (reference sequence). The CDR3 spells CASSQGGLTYEQYF. The CDR3 nucleotides are TGTGCCAGCAGTCAGGGGGGACTTACCTACGAGCAGTACTTC.

The chain uses TRBV6-5 and TRBJ2-2, with 7 bases identical to TRBD1. Germline V gives CDR1 MNHEY, CDR2 SVGAGI. The CDR3 has 16 residues. J gave up 7 bases and V 2 bases, and 10 bases lay outside the gene matches. The CDR3 nucleotides are TGTGCCAGCAGTTACCTCCGGGACAGAGCGTTCGGGGAGCTGTTTTTT. Amino acids: CASSYLRDRAFGELFF.

The chain joins TRBV20-1 to TRBJ1-6; 8 bases align to TRBD1. The germline V gene encodes CDR1 DFQATT and CDR2 SNEGSKA (reference sequence). The trim removed 5 bases at V and 0 bases at J, leaving 6 bases unmatched. The CDR3 has 16 residues. The CDR3 loop is CSADDRGSSYNSPLHF. The CDR3 bases are TGCAGTGCTGATGACAGGGGAAGCTCCTATAATTCACCCCTCCACTTT.

The count of this clonotype is one. Here the CDR3 reads CAISGASGSAGNEQFF. In DNA form, the CDR3 reads TGTGCCATCAGTGGGGCTAGCGGGTCTGCCGGTAATGAGCAGTTCTTC. The rearrangement joins TRBV10-3 to TRBJ2-1, with TRBD2 identical over 8 bases. From germline, CDR1 is ENHRY and CDR2 SYGVKD. The CDR3 is 16 amino acids. J gave up 7 bases and V 4 bases, and 12 bases lay outside the gene matches.

The CDR3 DNA is TGTGCCAGCAGCGTAGCTTCCAGATTGAACACTGAAGCTTTCTTT. Its translation is CASSVASRLNTEAFF. This rearrangement joins TRBV9 to TRBJ1-1; D call uncertain. This CDR3 region has 15 residues. CDR1 and CDR2 from the germline V gene are SGDLS and YYNGEE. Trimming took off 0 bases at V and 0 bases at J, with 9 bases between the two ends.

The chain uses TRBV20-1 and TRBJ2-1; 8 bases agree with TRBD2. The junction had 9 bases not matched to a gene; V was cut back by 3 bases and J by 8 bases. The germline gives CDR1 DFQATT, CDR2 SNEGSKA (reference sequence). This CDR3 has 14 amino acids. CDR3 DNA sequence: TGCAGTGCTAGGTCTAGCGGGTATGTCTATGAGCAGTTCTTC. Protein sequence: CSARSSGYVYEQFF.

This chain uses TRBV6-1 with TRBJ2-7; TRBD1 matches 9 bases. V dropped 6 bases and J dropped 2; count of bases not matched to a gene: 14. Germline V lookup: CDR1 MNHNS, CDR2 SASEGT. This CDR3 is 17 amino acids long. The CDR3 DNA reads as TGTGCCAGCAGCCACAACCCCCGACAGGGGGTTCCCTACGAGCAGTACTTC. Its translation is CASSHNPRQGVPYEQYF.